The 29 T cell receptor beta chains listed next were all sequenced from one sample in a study of cytomegalovirus exposure and HLA in healthy donors. The PCR made use of 60 Vbeta and 13 Jbeta primers. Libraries were prepared by immunoSEQ multiplex PCR; TCRdb keeps only in-frame clonotypes and omits some of them. The sample comprises some 170,000 clones, around 77% of which are singletons, and roughly 1.4% rests with the top ten. The sequenced material came from PBMCs. The receptors come from a man aged 60-69 years in good health and CMV-seronegative.

The rearrangement joins TRBV15 to TRBJ1-2; 9 positions match TRBD1. Per the germline V gene, CDR1 is LNHNV and CDR2 is YYDKDF (reference sequence). This CDR3 comprises 15 residues. Germline trimming cut 3 bases from V and 8 bases from J; bases unmatched to any gene: 10. CDR3 bases: TGTGCCACCAGCAGGGGGGACAGGGCCACGGGGGGCTACACCTTC. As protein: CATSRGDRATGGYTF.

The chain employs TRBV19 and TRBJ2-6; 8 positions match TRBD1. Trimming at V came to 5 bases and at J to 0 bases, leaving 12 bases not matched to a gene. This CDR3 is built from 19 residues. CDR1 is LNHDA and CDR2 is SQIVND in the germline V gene (reference sequence). CDR3 amino acids: CASSAHTGTGNSGANVLTF. CDR3 DNA sequence: TGTGCCAGTAGTGCACATACCGGGACAGGCAACTCTGGGGCCAACGTCCTGACTTTC.

This chain connects TRBV15 to TRBJ2-1; possible D gene TRBD2, 5 bases. V lost 0 bases to trimming and J lost 3 bases, with 9 bases between them. Germline V gene lookup returns CDR1 LNHNV and CDR2 YYDKDF (reference sequence). The CDR3 has 15 amino acids. This CDR3 is CATSREGSGYNEQFF. The CDR3 DNA reads TGTGCCACCAGCAGAGAGGGGAGCGGCTACAATGAGCAGTTCTTC.

Comments on this clone: Additional DNA sequences in this sample encode the identical CDR3. The DNA of the CDR3 is TGTGCCTGGAGTGTAGGACTAGCGCAAGAGACCCAGTACTTC. It is translated as CAWSVGLAQETQYF. V and J are TRBV30 and TRBJ2-5; 9 nucleotides match TRBD2. From germline, CDR1 is GTSNPN and CDR2 SVGIG (reference sequence). This CDR3 spans 14 amino acids. V dropped 0 bases and J dropped 2; count of bases not matched to a gene: 1.

Comments on this clone: This specimen includes other DNA sequences encoding the same CDR3. This sequence joins TRBV5-1 and TRBJ1-3; D is unresolved. This CDR3 spans 15 amino acids. The germline V gene has CDR1 SGHRS and CDR2 YFSETQ. Trimming left V 4 bases short and J 4 bases short, with 15 bases between. The CDR3 here is CASSLDPGSGNTIYF. DNA for the CDR3: TGCGCCAGCAGCCTCGACCCGGGGTCCGGAAACACCATATATTTT.

The V call is TRBV15, the J call TRBJ2-5; D gene uncertain. The closer fit of TRBJ2-7 to the DNA end suggests the J call may be wrong. Germline V gene lookup returns CDR1 LNHNV and CDR2 YYDKDF (reference sequence). This CDR3 is 12 amino acids long. CDR3 nucleotides: TGTGCCACCAGCACGACTCTCCACGAGCAGTACTTC. Protein sequence: CATSTTLHEQYF.

This chain connects TRBV5-1 to TRBJ2-5; D is unresolved. Germline V gene sequence: CDR1 SGHRS, CDR2 YFSETQ. Trimming pared 2 bases from V and 0 bases from J, leaving 8 bases between. The CDR3 totals 14 residues. DNA for the CDR3: TGCGCCAGCAGCTTTGGCCAGTACCAAGAGACCCAGTACTTC. Its protein is CASSFGQYQETQYF.

This clone was picked up a small number of times. The chain uses TRBV5-7 and TRBJ2-1, with 11 bases matching TRBD2. TRBV5-7 is identified as an open reading frame with a role that is uncertain. This CDR3 region has 14 residues. J lost 7 bases, V lost 4 bases, and 4 bases had no gene match. CDR3 DNA sequence: TGTGCCAGCAGCAGCCGACTAGCGGGAAATGAGCAGTTCTTC. Protein: CASSSRLAGNEQFF.

The chain uses TRBV7-8 and TRBJ2-5, with 8 bases matching TRBD1. The J segment lost 2 bases and the V segment lost 5 bases, leaving 10 bases of the junction unmatched. The CDR3 runs to 16 residues. The V gene's germline CDR1 is SGHVS and CDR2 FQNEAQ. The CDR3 region is CASSPRPQGAQETQYF. The CDR3 DNA is TGTGCCAGCAGCCCCCGGCCCCAGGGGGCTCAAGAGACCCAGTACTTC.

V and J are TRBV7-6 and TRBJ2-1, with 10 bases fitting TRBD2. Unmatched junction bases numbered 6, after V lost 2 bases and J lost 5 bases. This CDR3 contains 16 residues. Germline V CDR1 and CDR2: SGHVS, FNYEAQ. CDR3 sequence (DNA): TGTGCCAGCAGCTTACCCGGGACTAGCGCGAACAATGAGCAGTTCTTC. Translated, it gives CASSLPGTSANNEQFF.

The rearrangement links TRBV7-9 to TRBJ1-5; D uncertain. V lost 1 base and J 1 base, leaving 5 bases between the germline ends. Germline assignment: CDR1 SEHNR and CDR2 FQNEAQ (reference sequence). The CDR3 is made up of 14 amino acids. Here the CDR3 reads CASSLVESNQPQHF. In DNA, the CDR3 is TGTGCCAGCAGCTTAGTAGAGAGCAATCAGCCCCAGCATTTT.

The CDR3 sequence is CAWSAHFTTGTGTWGSGANVLTF. As DNA, the CDR3 is TGTGCCTGGAGTGCCCACTTTACTACCGGGACAGGGACGTGGGGCTCTGGGGCCAACGTCCTGACTTTC. The chain carries TRBV30 and TRBJ2-6; 9 nucleotides align to TRBD1. Germline V gives CDR1 GTSNPN, CDR2 SVGIG (reference sequence). This CDR3 region has 23 residues. The V segment lost 1 base and the J segment 0 bases; nucleotides outside the gene matches: 22.

V usage is TRBV6-5 and J usage is TRBJ2-7; 9 nucleotides align to TRBD2. V shed 7 bases and J 3 bases; nucleotides not matched to a gene: 7. This CDR3 region has 14 residues. Germline CDR1 reads MNHEY; CDR2 reads SVGAGI. For the CDR3, the DNA is TGTGCCAGCACCTCCCCGACTAGCGGCTACGAGCAGTACTTC. Translated: CASTSPTSGYEQYF.

The chain has TRBV7-9 and TRBJ2-3; a weak D match, TRBD2 (6 bases). The ends were cut back, 5 bases at V and 1 base at J, with 10 bases in the middle. The CDR3 is 14 residues long. Germline V CDR1 and CDR2: SEHNR, FQNEAQ (reference sequence). The CDR3 DNA sequence: TGTGCCAGCAGCCCGGGGACTGGCACAGATACGCAGTATTTT. Its protein product is CASSPGTGTDTQYF.

The table lists this clone with a count of one. The V call is TRBV12-5, the J call TRBJ2-1, with a tentative D call TRBD2 (6 bases). Germline CDR1 reads LGHNT; CDR2 reads FRNRAP. V was shortened by 6 bases and J by 3 bases, with 15 bases between the two germline ends. The length of the CDR3 is 15 residues. The CDR3 is CASGRDSHFYNEQFF. CDR3 nucleotide sequence: TGTGCTAGTGGCCGGGACTCTCACTTCTACAATGAGCAGTTCTTC.

The genes are TRBV7-2 and TRBJ1-2, with D unclear. The V and J ends lost 5 bases and 3 bases respectively, with 7 bases between them. The CDR3 has 12 residues. Germline CDR1 is SGHTA and CDR2 is FQGNSA. The CDR3 DNA sequence: TGTGCCAGCAGCCCCGGGTACTATGGCTACACCTTC. This sequence encodes CASSPGYYGYTF. Full variable domain (missing parts from reference TRBV7-2 and TRBJ1-2): GAGVSQSPSNKVTEKGKDVELRCDPISGHTALYWYRQSLGQGLEFLIYFQGNSAPDKSGLPSDRFSAERTGGSVSTLTIQRTQQEDSAVYLCASSPGYYGYTFGSGTRLTVV.

The sample holds one count of this clone. The gene calls are TRBV19 and TRBJ1-1; TRBD1 matches 7 bases. Germline V gene data show CDR1 as LNHDA and CDR2 as SQIVND (reference sequence). The CDR3 is 14 residues long. Losses at the gene ends were 5 bases for V and 3 bases for J; bases not matched to a gene: 6. CDR3 in DNA: TGTGCCAGTAGTGCCAGGGGGTGGGACACTGAAGCTTTCTTT. Residues: CASSARGWDTEAFF.

The gene calls are TRBV7-9 and TRBJ2-1; 10 bases line up with TRBD2. This CDR3 is 15 amino acids long. Trimming at V came to 4 bases and at J to 3 bases, leaving 3 bases not matched to a gene. The germline V gene encodes CDR1 SEHNR and CDR2 FQNEAQ (reference sequence). The CDR3 DNA is TGTGCCAGCAGCTCGACTAGCGGGTTCTACAATGAGCAGTTCTTC. Protein: CASSSTSGFYNEQFF.

This clone was seen a few times. V and J are TRBV5-1 and TRBJ2-7; 7 bases are shared with TRBD2. This CDR3 has 15 residues. The germline gives CDR1 SGHRS, CDR2 YFSETQ. J gave up 2 bases and V 1 base, and 6 bases lay outside the gene matches. The CDR3 region has the DNA TGCGCCAGCAGCTTGTTGGGGGGGAAGGCCTACGAGCAGTACTTC. Translated: CASSLLGGKAYEQYF. The variable domain in full, completed from reference TRBV5-1 and TRBJ2-7, reads KAGVTQTPRYLIKTRGQQVTLSCSPISGHRSVSWYQQTPGQGLQFLFEYFSETQRNKGNFPGRFSGRQFSNSRSEMNVSTLELGDSALYLCASSLLGGKAYEQYFGPGTRLTVT.

V usage is TRBV2 and J usage is TRBJ1-2; 7 positions agree with TRBD1. Germline CDR1 reads SNHLY; CDR2 reads FYNNEI. The CDR3 runs to 15 residues. V lost 0 bases and J lost 8; bases outside the gene matches: 9. CDR3 nucleotide sequence: TGTGCCAGCAGTGAAGCTGGGACAGCTCGAAGCGGCTACACCTTC. This gives the protein CASSEAGTARSGYTF.

This chain connects TRBV30 to TRBJ2-7; D perhaps matches TRBD2 (5 bases). This CDR3 contains 12 residues. The germline V gene encodes CDR1 GTSNPN and CDR2 SVGIG (reference sequence). Trimming removed 2 bases from V and 4 bases from J, with 9 bases in between. The CDR3 region has the DNA TGTGCCTGGAGTCCTACGGGGTACGAGCAGTACTTC. Translation gives CAWSPTGYEQYF.

CDR3 sequence (DNA): TGTGCCAGCTCACCTTTCTTGGAGACCCAGTACTTC. It yields the protein CASSPFLETQYF. This chain connects TRBV18 to TRBJ2-5; D unclear. V was pared by 3 bases and J by 5 bases, with 7 bases between. The V gene's germline CDR1 is KGHSH and CDR2 LQKENI. CDR3 length equals 12 residues. Variable domain in full (rest from reference TRBV18 and TRBJ2-5): NAGVMQNPRHLVRRRGQEARLRCSPMKGHSHVYWYRQLPEEGLKFMVYLQKENIIDESGMPKERFSAEFPKEGPSILRIQQVVRGDSAAYFCASSPFLETQYFGPGTRLLVL.

The chain carries TRBV6-5 and TRBJ1-6; a possible D gene is TRBD1 (6 bases). The CDR3 totals 14 residues. V was cut by 5 bases and J by 8 bases, with 13 bases left in between. Germline V gene sequence: CDR1 MNHEY, CDR2 SVGAGI. The CDR3 spells CASSNRDNYSPLHF. The CDR3 region has the DNA TGTGCCAGCAGTAACCGGGACAATTATTCACCCCTCCACTTT.

The chain links TRBV7-6 to TRBJ2-6; 9 bases align to TRBD1. This CDR3 is 18 amino acids long. Germline loops: CDR1 SGHVS, CDR2 FNYEAQ. With V trimmed by 3 bases and J by 4 bases, 10 bases remained unmatched. Here the CDR3 reads CASSLTPGQGEGANVLTF. In nucleotides, the CDR3 is TGTGCCAGCAGCTTGACTCCGGGACAGGGCGAAGGGGCCAACGTCCTGACTTTC.

V gene TRBV7-2 combines with J gene TRBJ2-3; TRBD2 matches at 7 bases. The CDR3 length is 15 residues. CDR1 and CDR2 from the germline V gene are SGHTA and FQGNSA. V gave up 5 bases and J gave up 1 base; unmatched junction bases: 6. The CDR3 bases are TGTGCCAGCAGCGAAAGCGGGATTGGCACAGATACGCAGTATTTT. Amino acids: CASSESGIGTDTQYF.

The genes are TRBV21-1 and TRBJ1-1; the table names TRBD1, a call not compared with the DNA. TRBV21-1 is recorded as a pseudogene. This CDR3 contains 17 residues. For the CDR3, the DNA is TGTGCCAGCAGCAATGTGGGACAGGGTCCTTGCGACACTGAAGCTTTCTTT. Translating it yields CASSNVGQGPCDTEAFF.

V usage is TRBV4-1 and J usage is TRBJ2-4; D uncertain. Trimming cost V 1 base and J 8 bases, with 12 bases left between them. The germline V gene encodes CDR1 MGHRA and CDR2 YSYEKL. The CDR3 has 14 amino acids. Here the CDR3 reads CASSQASRVDIQYF. CDR3 DNA: TGCGCCAGCAGCCAAGCTTCCCGGGTGGACATTCAGTACTTC.

The chain is built from TRBV7-8 and TRBJ2-1; D remains unclear. V lost 0 bases, J lost 4 bases, and 10 bases lay in between. Germline loops: CDR1 SGHVS, CDR2 FQNEAQ. The CDR3 extends over 15 amino acids. The CDR3: CASSLAVEWYNEQFF. For the CDR3, the DNA is TGTGCCAGCAGCTTAGCGGTAGAGTGGTACAATGAGCAGTTCTTC.

The chain joins TRBV4-3 to TRBJ1-2, with D perhaps TRBD1 (6 bases). This CDR3 is 14 amino acids long. The V end lost 4 bases, the J end lost 5 bases, and 14 bases lay between the germline ends. CDR1 LGHNA and CDR2 YSLEER come from the germline V gene. The CDR3 region has the DNA TGCGCCAGCAGCCCGATGACCGGGACATATGGCTACACCTTC. This gives the protein CASSPMTGTYGYTF.